Listed here is a single TCR beta chain. Its cognate antigen is unknown. This specimen belongs to a study of cytomegalovirus exposure and HLA in healthy donors. Study-wide background: There were 100 million to 120 million unique TCR beta sequences, drawn from about 179 million T cells, in an earlier analysis. Findings and limits, study-wide: A later analysis by the authors found several of the most significant clusters apparently linked to common viral pathogens.

Researchers ran the PCR with 60 Vbeta and 13 Jbeta primers. Method: immunoSEQ multiplex PCR; TCRdb's copy keeps in-frame clones and lacks some. The sample has over 75,000 clones, roughly 86% seen once; the top ten hold roughly 8.3%. V was shortened by 3 bases and J by 0 bases, with 10 bases between the two germline ends. The CDR3 loop spans 15 amino acids. Germline-derived CDR1 and CDR2 are MNHEY and SMNVEV (reference sequence). Whereas donors were nominally healthy upon sampling, unrecorded immune exposures were probable. The sequencing sample was made of PBMCs. The chain combines TRBV27 with TRBJ2-3, with a tentative D call TRBD2 (6 bases). The clonotype originates from a man between 25 and 39 years old in good health and CMV-seropositive. The CDR3 loop is CASSLREGSTDTQYF. CDR3 bases: TGTGCCAGCAGTTTGCGGGAAGGGAGCACAGATACGCAGTATTTT.